Listed below are T cell receptor beta chains from one sample, sequenced in a study of control samples from healthy donors and cancer patients. Some clones are missing from TCRdb's copy, which holds only in-frame ones; the method was immunoSEQ multiplex PCR. This repertoire shows more than 50,000 clones, approximately 95% found once; its top ten account for 0.85% to 1.4%. The sequencing input was blood. The receptors were gathered from a woman between 18 and 29 years old in good health. The CDR3 runs from the conserved cysteine through the conserved F or W.

v_call,j_call,cdr3_aa
TRBV5-1,TRBJ1-4,CASSPPTNEKLFF
TRBV7-2,TRBJ1-4,CASSFRGTNEKLFF
TRBV9,TRBJ1-2,CASSVGSRGYTF
TRBV10-2,TRBJ1-1,CASAAAVRTEAFF
TRBV6-2/TRBV6-3,TRBJ2-3,CASSYSVAPRTDTQYF
TRBV7-6,TRBJ2-1,CASSSAGGPVNEQFF
TRBV5-1,TRBJ2-3,CASSRGTGGTDTQYF
TRBV19,TRBJ1-2,CASSKTEFYGYTF
TRBV18,TRBJ1-5,CASSPSGRTNQPQHF
TRBV19,TRBJ1-3,CASSTGISGNTIYF
TRBV7-3,TRBJ2-3,CASSLLRFADTQYF
TRBV25-1,TRBJ1-5,CASSEVGYNQPQHF
TRBV7-8,TRBJ1-2,CASSPETGVLGYTF
TRBV4-2,TRBJ2-7,CAPKGYEQYF
TRBV19,TRBJ1-4,CASSSWASTNEKLFF
TRBV15,TRBJ1-1,CATSRDNGEGLRTEAFF
TRBV5-8,TRBJ1-1,CASSTGVKNTEAFF
TRBV20-1,TRBJ1-1,CSASGGGYVNTEAFF
TRBV2,TRBJ1-1,CASSVEEIRGTNTEAFF
TRBV7-8,TRBJ1-2,CASSFWAGEYGYTF
TRBV6-5,TRBJ1-6,CGTRTGGGPLHF
TRBV7-2,TRBJ1-5,CASSLSGASPQHF
TRBV5-1,TRBJ2-7,CASSLAGRGASYEQYF
TRBV4-1,TRBJ2-3,CASSQQRLLDTQYF
TRBV6-2/TRBV6-3,TRBJ2-7,CASSYPDRGLYEQYF
TRBV6-4,TRBJ2-7,CATLGYYEQYF
TRBV20-1,TRBJ1-2,CSVPTSYGYTF
TRBV12-3/TRBV12-4,TRBJ1-2,CASSPDSNYGYTF
TRBV7-2,TRBJ2-5,CASSPGTGGETQYF